This T cell receptor beta chain was identified during a study of metastatic and nonmetastatic thyroid tumors. For the study at large: The comparison covered peripheral blood and tumor or nodule tissue in malignant and benign thyroid patients.

The CDR3 extends over 14 amino acids. Germline CDR1 and CDR2: MDHEN and SYDVKM. In its sample, this clone was seen a few times. Being one base from a much bigger clone, this may be a read error. Different DNA sequences within this sample yield the same CDR3. Nobody among the patients had been given any treatment before thyroid surgery. TCRdb re-clonotyped the PCR reads via MiXCR. The sample lists 45,000 to 60,000 clones, approximately 19% occurring once. V is TRBV28 and J is TRBJ1-1; D possibly corresponds to TRBD1 (5 bases). The source material was blood. The TCR was taken from a female donor with papillary thyroid cancer or a benign thyroid nodule (not recorded which). Some clones in this sample may be carry-over from other donors' samples. CDR3 DNA: TGTGCCAGCAGTCCCAGGGCCTTGAACACCGAAGCTTTCTTT. The encoded protein is CASSPRALNTEAFF.